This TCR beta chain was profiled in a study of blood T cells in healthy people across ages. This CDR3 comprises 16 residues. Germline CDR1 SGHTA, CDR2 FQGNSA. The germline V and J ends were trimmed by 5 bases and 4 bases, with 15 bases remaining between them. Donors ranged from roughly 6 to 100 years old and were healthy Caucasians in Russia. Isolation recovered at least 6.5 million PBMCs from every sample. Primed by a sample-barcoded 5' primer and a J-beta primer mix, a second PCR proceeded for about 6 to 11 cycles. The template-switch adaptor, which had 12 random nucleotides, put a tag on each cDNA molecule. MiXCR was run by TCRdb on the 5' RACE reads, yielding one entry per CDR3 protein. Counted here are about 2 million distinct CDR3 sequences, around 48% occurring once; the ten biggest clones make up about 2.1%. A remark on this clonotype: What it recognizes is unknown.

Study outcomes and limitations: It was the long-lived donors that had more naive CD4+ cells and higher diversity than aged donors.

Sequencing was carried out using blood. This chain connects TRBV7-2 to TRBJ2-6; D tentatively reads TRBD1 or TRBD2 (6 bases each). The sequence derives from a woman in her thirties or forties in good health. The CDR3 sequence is CASSEGGQAGANVLTF. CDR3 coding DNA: TGTGCCAGCAGCGAGGGGGGCCAAGCCGGGGCCAACGTCCTGACTTTC.